A single sample gave rise to the 15 T cell receptor beta chains below, sequenced in a study of T cells after yellow fever vaccination. TCRdb re-analysed the 5' RACE reads in MiXCR, keeping a single row per CDR3 protein. This sample has around 600,000 distinct CDR3 sequences; 12% occur once, and the top ten carry 15%. This sample comprised PBMCs, obtained on the day of the yellow fever booster vaccination. These receptors came from a man aged 25-45 years who received the YFV17D yellow fever vaccine.

This clonotype showed up just a few times. The J gene is TRBJ2-2, the V gene TRBV24-1; TRBD2 might be the D (6 bases). The V gene lost 10 bases and the J gene lost 10 bases, with 27 bases spanning the gap. This CDR3 is 16 amino acids long. From germline, CDR1 is KGHDR and CDR2 SFDVKD. Here the CDR3 reads CATGDGGSARLEELFF. CDR3 in DNA: TGTGCCACGGGGGACGGGGGTAGCGCGCGCTTGGAGGAGCTGTTTTTT.

This clonotype occurred many times. This chain connects TRBV5-1 to TRBJ2-7; 8 positions agree with TRBD2. Per the germline V gene, CDR1 is SGHRS and CDR2 is YFSETQ. This CDR3 comprises 14 residues. V lost 5 bases and J lost 1; bases outside the gene matches: 5. CDR3 protein: CASSPSGSSYEQYF. The CDR3 coding sequence is TGCGCCAGCAGTCCCAGCGGGAGTTCCTACGAGCAGTACTTC. Supplemented by reference TRBV5-1 and TRBJ2-7, the full variable domain reads KAGVTQTPRYLIKTRGQQVTLSCSPISGHRSVSWYQQTPGQGLQFLFEYFSETQRNKGNFPGRFSGRQFSNSRSEMNVSTLELGDSALYLCASSPSGSSYEQYFGPGTRLTVT.

This clonotype was picked up a small number of times. V and J are TRBV10-2 and TRBJ2-7; TRBD2 aligns across 8 bases. Germline CDR1 reads WSHSY; CDR2 reads SAAADI. The trim removed 7 bases at V and 1 base at J, leaving 9 bases unmatched. The CDR3 is made up of 15 amino acids. As DNA, the CDR3 is TGCGCCAGCAACCCGATAGTAGCGGGGTCCTACGAGCAGTACTTC. Translation gives CASNPIVAGSYEQYF.

The V gene is TRBV11-2, the J gene TRBJ2-1, with D possibly being TRBD1 (6 bases). The CDR3 is 15 amino acids. Trimming stripped 2 bases from V and 4 bases from J, with 12 bases between. The V gene's germline CDR1 is SGHAT and CDR2 FQNNGV. The CDR3 DNA reads TGTGCCAGCAGCTTACTGACAGGACTTTACAATGAGCAGTTCTTC. Encoded protein: CASSLLTGLYNEQFF.

The chain employs TRBV20-1 and TRBJ1-1; TRBD1 might be the D (6 bases). Germline CDR1 reads DFQATT; CDR2 reads SNEGSKA (reference sequence). The CDR3 is made up of 14 amino acids. V was shortened by 1 base and J by 8 bases, with 17 bases between the two germline ends. The CDR3 coding sequence is TGCAGTGCTAGAGTGGGGGCGAGGGGGGCCGAAGCTTTCTTT. Translating gives CSARVGARGAEAFF.

The V call is TRBV24-1, the J call TRBJ2-3; no firm D call. V was clipped by 8 bases and J by 3 bases, with 8 bases between them. The CDR3 runs to 12 residues. Germline CDR1 and CDR2: KGHDR and SFDVKD. DNA of the CDR3: TGTGCCACCATGGCTGAAACAGATACGCAGTATTTT. It yields the protein CATMAETDTQYF.

V and J are TRBV29-1 and TRBJ2-5; tentative D call: TRBD2 (5 bases). Trimming left V 7 bases short and J 5 bases short, with 8 bases between. The germline gives CDR1 SQVTM, CDR2 ANQGSEA. CDR3 length: 10 amino acids. In nucleotides, the CDR3 is TGCAGCGGGCCGGGGGAGACCCAGTACTTC. Its protein product is CSGPGETQYF.

The V and J genes are TRBV10-3 and TRBJ2-5, with 7 bases identical to TRBD2. Germline assignment: CDR1 ENHRY and CDR2 SYGVKD. The CDR3 has 15 residues. V gave up 6 bases and J gave up 5 bases; unmatched junction bases: 12. The CDR3 sequence: CAISPGGLEGETQYF. The CDR3 DNA is TGTGCCATCAGCCCGGGAGGACTAGAAGGCGAGACCCAGTACTTC.

The chain joins TRBV7-9 to TRBJ2-6; D remains ambiguous. The CDR3 totals 15 residues. Germline V gene data show CDR1 as SEHNR and CDR2 as FQNEAQ (reference sequence). V lost 3 bases, J lost 0 bases, and 6 bases lay in between. The CDR3 nucleotides are TGTGCCAGCAGCTTGTTAGTCTCTGGGGCCAACGTCCTGACTTTC. Encoded protein: CASSLLVSGANVLTF. Variable domain in full (rest from reference TRBV7-9 and TRBJ2-6): DTGVSQNPRHKITKRGQNVTFRCDPISEHNRLYWYRQTLGQGPEFLTYFQNEAQLEKSRLLSDRFSAERPKGSFSTLEIQRTEQGDSAMYLCASSLLVSGANVLTFGAGSRLTVL.

V usage is TRBV20-1 and J usage is TRBJ2-1, with D perhaps TRBD2 (5 bases). V gave up 2 bases and J gave up 15 bases, with 26 bases separating them. CDR1 is DFQATT and CDR2 is SNEGSKA in the germline V gene (reference sequence). The CDR3 length is 15 residues. The CDR3 loop reads CSARFQTGNYSFWFF. Here the CDR3 DNA reads TGCAGTGCTAGATTTCAGACCGGGAATTACTCATTCTGGTTCTTC.

This clonotype has just a few counts. The genes are TRBV6-5 and TRBJ2-7; D unclear. Trimming removed 2 bases at V and 0 bases at J, with 14 bases between. The germline gives CDR1 MNHEY, CDR2 SVGAGI. The CDR3 sequence is 16 residues long. The CDR3: CASSYPVDWDSYEQYF. As DNA, the CDR3 is TGTGCCAGCAGTTACCCCGTTGACTGGGACTCCTACGAGCAGTACTTC.

As concerns this clonotype: One end of the junction is discordant with germline, which a read error may explain. The J gene is TRBJ2-3, the V gene TRBV4-3; D not certain. The germline gives CDR1 LGHNA, CDR2 YSLEER. The CDR3 is 15 residues long. The CDR3: CASSQDRGSTYTQYF. The DNA for the CDR3 is TGCGCCAGCAGCCAAGATCGCGGTTCCACATATACGCAGTATTTT.

The chain recombines TRBV6-1 with TRBJ2-1; no clear D. There are 15 residues in the CDR3. The V and J ends lost 10 bases and 5 bases respectively, with 21 bases between them. Germline CDR1 and CDR2: MNHNS and SASEGT. The CDR3 is CAMQAGLGRNNEQFF. CDR3 coding DNA: TGTGCCATGCAGGCCGGGCTAGGTCGGAACAATGAGCAGTTCTTC.

The chain recombines TRBV6-2 or TRBV6-3 with TRBJ2-1, with a tentative D call TRBD2 (6 bases). Germline V gene lookup returns CDR1 MNHEY and CDR2 SVGEGT. The CDR3 contains 12 residues. Trimming left V 2 bases short and J 10 bases short, with 9 bases between. CDR3 in amino acids: CASSYIAGEQFF. The CDR3 nucleotides read TGTGCCAGCAGTTACATTGCGGGAGAGCAGTTCTTC.

V usage is TRBV7-2 and J usage is TRBJ2-1; the D gene could be TRBD1 or TRBD2 (5 bases each). V lost 4 bases, J lost 6 bases, and 16 bases lay in between. This CDR3 has 15 amino acids. Germline CDR1 SGHTA, CDR2 FQGNSA. In nucleotides, the CDR3 is TGTGCCAGCAGCTCGCGCCGGGACCAGATCAATGAGCAGTTCTTC. Translation gives CASSSRRDQINEQFF.